This entry describes one T cell receptor beta chain. This sample is drawn from a study of shared clonotypes between healthy human individuals. Study processing details: ImmunoSEQ only sent back junction sequences with no quality scores, so filtering was done differently. The data were produced by immunoSEQ multiplex PCR, yet TCRdb's version contains in-frame clones alone and is incomplete. Clone size and the V and J calls come from that table; the DNA yielded D and trimming. The sample lists nearly 500,000 clones, around 80% occurring once. The germline gives CDR1 DFQATT, CDR2 SNEGSKA (reference sequence). The CDR3 runs to 11 residues. V was trimmed by 7 bases and J by 8 bases, leaving 12 bases between them.

The receptor comes from a middle-aged woman in good health. Some clones in this sample may be carry-over from other donors' samples. V is TRBV20-1 and J is TRBJ2-4; D might be TRBD1 (5 bases). Source material: PBMCs. Here the CDR3 reads CSGGVGDIQYF. CDR3 bases: TGCAGTGGGGGTGTAGGGGACATTCAGTACTTC.